A single sample is the source of the 15 T cell receptor beta chains below, sequenced in a study of patients and donors after allogeneic stem cell transplantation. In TCRdb, the RT-PCR reads were re-called with MiXCR into one record per CDR3 protein. Among under 95,000 distinct CDR3 sequences listed, roughly 5.2% were seen once. Sequenced: blood, either unsorted or a sorted T cell fraction (not recorded which). All receptors come from a human donor who was either an allogeneic HSCT recipient or a stem cell or donor lymphocyte infusion donor (not recorded which). It is not recorded whose cells these are; they may come from a transplant donor.

The CDR3 protein is CSARGDNRAFF. In nucleotides, the CDR3 is TGCAGTGCTAGGGGAGATAATCGGGCTTTCTTT. J is TRBJ1-1 and V is TRBV20-1, with D unresolved. This CDR3 has 11 amino acids. Trimming took off 3 bases at V and 11 bases at J, with 13 bases between the two ends. Germline V gene data show CDR1 as DFQATT and CDR2 as SNEGSKA (reference sequence).

The rearrangement joins TRBV6-1 to TRBJ2-7; 15 bases are a match to TRBD2. The CDR3 is 15 residues long. V lost 7 bases, J lost 1 base, and 2 bases stayed unmatched. Germline V lookup: CDR1 MNHNS, CDR2 SASEGT. CDR3: CASTGLAGGSYEQYF. CDR3 nucleotides: TGTGCCAGCACGGGACTAGCGGGGGGTTCCTACGAGCAGTACTTC.

This clonotype came up many times. The chain couples TRBV20-1 to TRBJ2-3; 7 bases align to TRBD2. Germline V CDR1 and CDR2: DFQATT, SNEGSKA (reference sequence). J gave up 4 bases and V 6 bases, and 10 bases lay outside the gene matches. The CDR3 extends over 14 amino acids. The CDR3 nucleotides read TGCAGTGCGGGACGCGGGAGTCGGGCAGATACGCAGTATTTT. It translates to CSAGRGSRADTQYF.

This clonotype was counted at least ten times. V is TRBV29-1 and J is TRBJ2-7, with a possible D match to TRBD1 (6 bases). Germline CDR1 is SQVTM and CDR2 is ANQGSEA. V was cut by 2 bases and J by 2 bases, with 10 bases left in between. CDR3 length equals 13 residues. The CDR3 DNA is TGCAGCGTTGAAAGAGGGACAACCTACGAGCAGTACTTC. This sequence encodes CSVERGTTYEQYF.

This clonotype occurred many times. The gene calls are TRBV6-2 or TRBV6-3 and TRBJ2-1, with 7 nucleotides matching TRBD2. Per germline, CDR1 MNHEY and CDR2 SVGEGT. The CDR3 contains 14 residues. The trim removed 8 bases at V and 4 bases at J, leaving 8 bases unmatched. Here the CDR3 DNA reads TGTGCCAGCGAGGCGCTAGCGGCTTACAATGAGCAGTTCTTC. This encodes CASEALAAYNEQFF.

This clonotype was picked up many times. J is TRBJ2-5 and V is TRBV12-3 or TRBV12-4; D is ambiguous. The germline V and J ends were trimmed by 3 bases and 4 bases, with 6 bases remaining between them. There are 12 residues in the CDR3. As DNA, the CDR3 is TGTGCCAGCAGTTTCTATCGAGAGACCCAGTACTTC. It encodes CASSFYRETQYF.

A few counts support this clonotype. The J gene is TRBJ2-7, the V gene TRBV20-1; 7 nucleotides match TRBD2. The J segment lost 6 bases and the V segment lost 6 bases, leaving 20 bases of the junction unmatched. The CDR3 is 16 residues long. The germline V gene has CDR1 DFQATT and CDR2 SNEGSKA (reference sequence). The CDR3 DNA reads TGCAGTGCCTCAGCTGGACGACCGGGAGGCCACGGCGAGCAGTACTTC. This translates into CSASAGRPGGHGEQYF.

This clonotype was seen a few times. Here the CDR3 reads CASSETATNEKLFF. The CDR3, as DNA: TGTGCCAGCAGCGAGACAGCAACTAATGAAAAACTGTTTTTT. V usage is TRBV5-4 and J usage is TRBJ1-4, with D tentatively TRBD1 (5 bases). CDR3 length: 14 residues. Between the trimmed V and J ends, which lost 4 bases and 0 bases, there was a span of 7 bases. In germline, CDR1 is SGHNT, CDR2 YYREEE (reference sequence).

This clonotype showed up many times. The chain combines TRBV5-1 with TRBJ2-5, with 11 bases identical to TRBD2. CDR1 SGHRS and CDR2 YFSETQ come from the germline V gene. The CDR3 runs to 15 residues. J was trimmed by 3 bases and V by 4 bases; bases with no gene match: 5. The CDR3: CASSGILAGEETQYF. The CDR3 nucleotides are TGCGCCAGCAGCGGGATACTAGCGGGAGAAGAGACCCAGTACTTC.

This clonotype came up many times. The V call is TRBV20-1, the J call TRBJ2-5; D call uncertain. V lost 2 bases and J 0 bases, leaving 10 bases between the germline ends. Germline V lookup: CDR1 DFQATT, CDR2 SNEGSKA (reference sequence). The CDR3 has 14 residues. DNA of the CDR3: TGCAGTGCTAGACTTCGCCTCAACCAAGAGACCCAGTACTTC. Its translation is CSARLRLNQETQYF.

This clonotype was observed at least ten times. V gene TRBV20-1 combines with J gene TRBJ2-5; D gene unclear. The CDR3 sequence is 17 residues long. V was shortened by 2 bases and J by 1 base, with 20 bases between the two germline ends. Per the germline V gene, CDR1 is DFQATT and CDR2 is SNEGSKA (reference sequence). DNA of the CDR3: TGCAGTGCTAGACCCCGATTACGGCAGGACCGCCAAGAGACCCAGTACTTC. It translates to CSARPRLRQDRQETQYF.

This clonotype was counted ten times or more. J is TRBJ1-1 and V is TRBV4-1, with a weak D call TRBD1 (6 bases). The CDR3 spans 14 residues. From germline, CDR1 is MGHRA and CDR2 YSYEKL. With 5 bases removed from V and 2 bases from J, the gap between germline ends came to 12 bases. CDR3 coding DNA: TGCGCCAGCAGCTCCCGGGACACCAACACTGAAGCTTTCTTT. It translates to CASSSRDTNTEAFF.

This clonotype was found many times. The V gene is TRBV11-2, the J gene TRBJ2-1; possible D gene TRBD1, 6 bases. CDR1 and CDR2 (germline): SGHAT, FQNNGV. This CDR3 is built from 16 residues. The V end was cut by 5 bases, the J end by 7 bases, with 21 bases between. CDR3 sequence reads: CASSKTRTELWNEQFF. Written as DNA, the CDR3 is TGTGCCAGCAGCAAAACGCGGACAGAGCTATGGAATGAGCAGTTCTTC.

This clonotype occurred many times. V and J are TRBV7-8 and TRBJ1-3; 7 nucleotides match TRBD1. The ends lost 5 bases at V and 3 bases at J; junction bases unmatched: 4. CDR1 and CDR2 (germline): SGHVS, FQNEAQ. The length of the CDR3 is 14 residues. The CDR3 is CASSRQGFGNTIYF. In DNA, the CDR3 is TGTGCCAGCAGCCGACAGGGATTTGGAAACACCATATATTTT.

The chain is built from TRBV4-2 and TRBJ2-7; tentative D call: TRBD2 (7 bases). Germline V lookup: CDR1 LGHNA, CDR2 YNFKEQ. The CDR3 length is 15 residues. V lost 4 bases, J lost 6 bases, and 19 bases lay in between. CDR3 nucleotides: TGTGCCAGCAGCCTCGGAGGGGGAGGGGCCTCCGAGCAGTACTTC. Its translation is CASSLGGGGASEQYF.